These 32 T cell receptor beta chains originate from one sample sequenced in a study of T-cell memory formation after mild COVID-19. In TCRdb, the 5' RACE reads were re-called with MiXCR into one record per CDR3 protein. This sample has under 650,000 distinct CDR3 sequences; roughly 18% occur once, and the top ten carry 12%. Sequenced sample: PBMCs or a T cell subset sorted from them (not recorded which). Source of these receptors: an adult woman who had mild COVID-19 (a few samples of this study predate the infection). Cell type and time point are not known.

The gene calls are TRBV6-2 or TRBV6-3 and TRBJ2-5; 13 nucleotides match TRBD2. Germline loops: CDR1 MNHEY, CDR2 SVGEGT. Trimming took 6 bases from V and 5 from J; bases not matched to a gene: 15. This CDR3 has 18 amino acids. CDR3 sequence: CASSRTHTGLAGFETQYF. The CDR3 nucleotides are TGTGCCAGCAGCCGGACACACACGGGACTAGCGGGATTTGAGACCCAGTACTTC.

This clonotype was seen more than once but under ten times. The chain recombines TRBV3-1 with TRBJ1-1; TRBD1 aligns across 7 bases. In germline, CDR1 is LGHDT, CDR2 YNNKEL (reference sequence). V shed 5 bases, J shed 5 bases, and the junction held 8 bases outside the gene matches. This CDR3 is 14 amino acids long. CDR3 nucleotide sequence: TGTGCCAGCAGCTCCGCGACAGGGCGGACTGAAGCTTTCTTT. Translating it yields CASSSATGRTEAFF.

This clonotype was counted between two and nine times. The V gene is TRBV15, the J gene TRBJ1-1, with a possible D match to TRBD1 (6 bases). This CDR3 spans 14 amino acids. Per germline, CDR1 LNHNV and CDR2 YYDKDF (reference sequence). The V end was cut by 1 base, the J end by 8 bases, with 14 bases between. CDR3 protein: CATSRAVDRPEAFF. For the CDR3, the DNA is TGTGCCACCAGCAGAGCCGTCGACAGGCCCGAAGCTTTCTTT.

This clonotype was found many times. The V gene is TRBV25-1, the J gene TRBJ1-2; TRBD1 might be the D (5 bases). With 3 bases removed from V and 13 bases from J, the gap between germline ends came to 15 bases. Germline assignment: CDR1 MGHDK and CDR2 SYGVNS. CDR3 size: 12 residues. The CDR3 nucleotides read TGTGCCAGCAGTGACCACCGGGACTTCCCCACCTTC. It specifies CASSDHRDFPTF.

The CDR3 reads CASSQRTGTGTYEQYF. CDR3 nucleotides: TGTGCCAGCAGCCAACGGACCGGGACAGGGACCTACGAGCAGTACTTC. The V gene is TRBV14, the J gene TRBJ2-7; 9 positions match TRBD1. Germline CDR1 SGHDN, CDR2 FVKESK. CDR3 length equals 16 residues. The V and J ends lost 2 bases and 2 bases, in that order; junction bases with no gene match: 7.

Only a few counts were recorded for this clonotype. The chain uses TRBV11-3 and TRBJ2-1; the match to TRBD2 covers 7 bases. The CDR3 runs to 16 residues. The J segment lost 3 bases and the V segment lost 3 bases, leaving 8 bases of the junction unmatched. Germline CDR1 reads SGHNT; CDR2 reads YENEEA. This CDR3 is CASSFRAGPGYNEQFF. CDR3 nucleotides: TGTGCCAGCAGCTTCCGAGCGGGACCAGGCTACAATGAGCAGTTCTTC.

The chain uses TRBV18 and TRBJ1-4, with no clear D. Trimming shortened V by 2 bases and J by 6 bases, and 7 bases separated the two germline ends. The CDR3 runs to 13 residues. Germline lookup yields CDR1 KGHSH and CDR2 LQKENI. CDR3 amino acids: CASSPNIDEKLFF. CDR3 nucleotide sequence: TGTGCCAGCTCACCAAATATCGATGAAAAACTGTTTTTT.

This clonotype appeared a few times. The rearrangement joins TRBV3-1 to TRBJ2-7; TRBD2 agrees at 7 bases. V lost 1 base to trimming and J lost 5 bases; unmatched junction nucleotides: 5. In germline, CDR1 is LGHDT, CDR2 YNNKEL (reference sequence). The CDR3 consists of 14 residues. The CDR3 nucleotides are TGTGCCAGCAGCCAAGCGGGGGGAGGGGACGAGCAGTACTTC. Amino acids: CASSQAGGGDEQYF.

Written as DNA, the CDR3 is TGTGCCAGCAGCCGCGAGGAGAGGGCCTTTCAGCCCCAGCATTTT. This codes for CASSREERAFQPQHF. The rearrangement joins TRBV6-2 or TRBV6-3 to TRBJ1-5; D is ambiguous. The CDR3 runs 15 residues. V was cut by 6 bases and J by 6 bases, with 18 bases left in between. From germline, CDR1 is MNHEY and CDR2 SVGEGT.

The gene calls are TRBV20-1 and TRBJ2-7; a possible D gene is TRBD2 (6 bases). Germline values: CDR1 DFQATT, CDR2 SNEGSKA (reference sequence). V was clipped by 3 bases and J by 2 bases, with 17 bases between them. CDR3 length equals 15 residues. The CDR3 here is CSASTSGGHTYEQYF. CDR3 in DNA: TGCAGTGCTAGCACTTCCGGAGGGCACACCTACGAGCAGTACTTC.

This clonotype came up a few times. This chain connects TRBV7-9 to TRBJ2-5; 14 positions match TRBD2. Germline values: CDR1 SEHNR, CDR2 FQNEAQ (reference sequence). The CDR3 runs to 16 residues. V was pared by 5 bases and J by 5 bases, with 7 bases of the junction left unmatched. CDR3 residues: CASSLRLAGGPETQYF. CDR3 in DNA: TGTGCCAGCAGCCTCCGACTAGCGGGAGGGCCGGAGACCCAGTACTTC.

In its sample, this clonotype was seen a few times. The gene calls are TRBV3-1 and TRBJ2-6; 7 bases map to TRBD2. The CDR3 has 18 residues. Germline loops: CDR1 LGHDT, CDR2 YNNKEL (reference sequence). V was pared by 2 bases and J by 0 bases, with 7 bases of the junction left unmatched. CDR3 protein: CASSQFAGVNSGANVLTF. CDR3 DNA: TGTGCCAGCAGCCAATTTGCGGGAGTGAACTCTGGGGCCAACGTCCTGACTTTC.

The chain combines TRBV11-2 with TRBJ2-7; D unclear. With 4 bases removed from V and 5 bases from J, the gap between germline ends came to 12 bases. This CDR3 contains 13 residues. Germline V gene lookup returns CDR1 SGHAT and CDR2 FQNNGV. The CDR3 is CASSSPPFDEQYF. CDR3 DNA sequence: TGTGCCAGCAGCTCCCCCCCCTTTGACGAGCAGTACTTC. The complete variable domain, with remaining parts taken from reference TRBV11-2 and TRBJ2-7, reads EAGVAQSPRYKIIEKRQSVAFWCNPISGHATLYWYQQILGQGPKLLIQFQNNGVVDDSQLPKDRFSAERLKGVDSTLKIQPAKLEDSAVYLCASSSPPFDEQYFGPGTRLTVT.

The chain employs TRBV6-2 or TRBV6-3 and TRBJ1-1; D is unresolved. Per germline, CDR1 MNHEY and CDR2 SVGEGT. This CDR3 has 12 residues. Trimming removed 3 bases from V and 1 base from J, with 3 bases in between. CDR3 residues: CASSYWNTEAFF. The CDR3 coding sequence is TGTGCCAGCAGTTATTGGAACACTGAAGCTTTCTTT.

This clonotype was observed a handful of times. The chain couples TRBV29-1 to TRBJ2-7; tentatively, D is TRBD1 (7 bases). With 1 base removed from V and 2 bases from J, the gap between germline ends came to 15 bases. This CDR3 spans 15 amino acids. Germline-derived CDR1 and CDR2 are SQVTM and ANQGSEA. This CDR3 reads CSVEAQQGRPYEQYF. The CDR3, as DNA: TGCAGCGTTGAAGCCCAACAGGGGAGGCCCTACGAGCAGTACTTC.

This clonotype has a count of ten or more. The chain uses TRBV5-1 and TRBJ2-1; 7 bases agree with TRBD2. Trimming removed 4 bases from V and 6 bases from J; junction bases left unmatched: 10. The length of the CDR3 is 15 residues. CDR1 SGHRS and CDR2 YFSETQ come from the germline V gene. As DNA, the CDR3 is TGCGCCAGCAGCCACCGGGACTACCAATTCAATGAGCAGTTCTTC. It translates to CASSHRDYQFNEQFF.

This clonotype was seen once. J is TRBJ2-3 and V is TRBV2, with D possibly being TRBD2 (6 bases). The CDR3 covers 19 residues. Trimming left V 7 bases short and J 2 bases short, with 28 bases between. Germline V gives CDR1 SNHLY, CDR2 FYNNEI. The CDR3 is CASTDTRAQPGGVTDTQYF. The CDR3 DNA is TGTGCCAGCACCGACACCCGAGCCCAGCCAGGCGGGGTCACAGATACGCAGTATTTT.

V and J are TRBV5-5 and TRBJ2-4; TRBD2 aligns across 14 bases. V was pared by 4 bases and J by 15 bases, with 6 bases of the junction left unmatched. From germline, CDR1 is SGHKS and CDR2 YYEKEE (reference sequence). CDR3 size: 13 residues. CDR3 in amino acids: CASSPGLAGERYF. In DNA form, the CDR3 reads TGTGCCAGCAGCCCGGGACTAGCGGGAGAACGGTACTTC. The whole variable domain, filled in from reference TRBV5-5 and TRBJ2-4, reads DAGVTQSPTHLIKTRGQQVTLRCSPISGHKSVSWYQQVLGQGPQFIFQYYEKEERGRGNFPDRFSARQFPNYSSELNVNALLLGDSALYLCASSPGLAGERYFGAGTRLSVL.

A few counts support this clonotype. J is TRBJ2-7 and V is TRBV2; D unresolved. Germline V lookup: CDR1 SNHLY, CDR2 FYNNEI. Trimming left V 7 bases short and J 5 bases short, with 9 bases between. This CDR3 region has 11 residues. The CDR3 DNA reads TGTGCCAGCATTGGCCGGGACGAGCAGTACTTC. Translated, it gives CASIGRDEQYF.

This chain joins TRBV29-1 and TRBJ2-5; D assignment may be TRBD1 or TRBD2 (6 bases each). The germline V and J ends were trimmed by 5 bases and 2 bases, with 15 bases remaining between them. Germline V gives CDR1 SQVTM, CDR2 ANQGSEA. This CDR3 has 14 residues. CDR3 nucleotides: TGCAGCGTTTATAGCGGACAGTTTCAAGAGACCCAGTACTTC. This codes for CSVYSGQFQETQYF. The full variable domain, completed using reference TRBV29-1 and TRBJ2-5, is SAVISQKPSRDICQRGTSLTIQCQVDSQVTMMFWYRQQPGQSLTLIATANQGSEATYESGFVIDKFPISRPNLTFSTLTVSNMSPEDSSIYLCSVYSGQFQETQYFGPGTRLLVL.

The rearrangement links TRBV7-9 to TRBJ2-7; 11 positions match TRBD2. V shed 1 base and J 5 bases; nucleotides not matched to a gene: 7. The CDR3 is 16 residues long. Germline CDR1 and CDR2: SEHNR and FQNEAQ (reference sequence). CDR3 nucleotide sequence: TGTGCCAGCAGCTTAGGTCTAGGGACTAGCGGAGACGAGCAGTACTTC. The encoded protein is CASSLGLGTSGDEQYF.

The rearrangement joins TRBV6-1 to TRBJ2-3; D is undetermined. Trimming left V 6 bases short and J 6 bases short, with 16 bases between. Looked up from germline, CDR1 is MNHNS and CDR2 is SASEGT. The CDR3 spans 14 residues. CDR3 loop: CASSLVFLTDTQYF. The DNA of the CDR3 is TGTGCCAGCAGCCTAGTATTCTTAACGGATACGCAGTATTTT.

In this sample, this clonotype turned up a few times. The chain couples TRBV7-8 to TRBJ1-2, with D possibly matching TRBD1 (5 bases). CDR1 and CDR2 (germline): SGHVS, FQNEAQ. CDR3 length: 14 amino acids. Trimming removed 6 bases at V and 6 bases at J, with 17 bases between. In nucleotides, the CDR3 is TGTGCCAGCAGGGCCGGGACCCAAGGGCATGGCTACACCTTC. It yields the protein CASRAGTQGHGYTF. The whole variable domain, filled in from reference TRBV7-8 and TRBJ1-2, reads GAGVSQSPRYKVAKRGQDVALRCDPISGHVSLFWYQQALGQGPEFLTYFQNEAQLDKSGLPSDRFFAERPEGSVSTLKIQRTQQEDSAVYLCASRAGTQGHGYTFGSGTRLTVV.

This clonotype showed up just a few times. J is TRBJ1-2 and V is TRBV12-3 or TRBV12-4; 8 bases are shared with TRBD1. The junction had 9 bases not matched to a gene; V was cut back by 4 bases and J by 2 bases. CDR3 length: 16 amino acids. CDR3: CASSYPRGRENYGYTF. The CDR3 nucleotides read TGTGCCAGCAGTTACCCCAGGGGGCGCGAAAACTATGGCTACACCTTC.

For the CDR3, the DNA is TGTGCCAGCAGTTTTTCAGGGTATTCTGGGGCCAACGTCCTGACTTTC. Its translation is CASSFSGYSGANVLTF. The V call is TRBV6-5, the J call TRBJ2-6, with a weak D call TRBD1 (5 bases). This CDR3 has 16 residues. Trimming stripped 4 bases from V and 1 base from J, with 11 bases between. The germline gives CDR1 MNHEY, CDR2 SVGAGI.

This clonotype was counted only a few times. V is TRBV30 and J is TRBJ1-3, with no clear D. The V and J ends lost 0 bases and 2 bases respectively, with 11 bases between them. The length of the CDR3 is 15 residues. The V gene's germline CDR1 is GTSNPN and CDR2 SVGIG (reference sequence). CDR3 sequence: CAWSVPPGAGNTIYF. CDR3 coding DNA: TGTGCCTGGAGTGTACCGCCCGGCGCTGGAAACACCATATATTTT.

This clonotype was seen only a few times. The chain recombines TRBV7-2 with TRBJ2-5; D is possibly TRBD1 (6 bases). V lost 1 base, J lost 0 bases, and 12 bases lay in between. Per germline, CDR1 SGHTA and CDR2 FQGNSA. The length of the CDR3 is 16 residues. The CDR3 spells CASSLGQGQHQETQYF. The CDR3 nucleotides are TGTGCCAGCAGCTTAGGGCAGGGACAACACCAAGAGACCCAGTACTTC.

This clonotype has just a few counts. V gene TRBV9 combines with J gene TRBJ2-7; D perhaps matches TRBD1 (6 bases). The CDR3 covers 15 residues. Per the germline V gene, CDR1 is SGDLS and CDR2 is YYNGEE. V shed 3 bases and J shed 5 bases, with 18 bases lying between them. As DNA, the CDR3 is TGTGCCAGCAGCGCGTTGGACAGTTCTCCGAACGAGCAGTACTTC. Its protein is CASSALDSSPNEQYF.

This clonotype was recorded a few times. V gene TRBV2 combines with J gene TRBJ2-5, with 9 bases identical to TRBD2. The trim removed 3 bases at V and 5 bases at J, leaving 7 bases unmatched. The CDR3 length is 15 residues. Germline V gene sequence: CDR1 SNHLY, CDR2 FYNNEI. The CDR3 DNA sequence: TGTGCCAGCAGTGATGCGCGGGGGGGCGCGGAGACCCAGTACTTC. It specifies CASSDARGGAETQYF.

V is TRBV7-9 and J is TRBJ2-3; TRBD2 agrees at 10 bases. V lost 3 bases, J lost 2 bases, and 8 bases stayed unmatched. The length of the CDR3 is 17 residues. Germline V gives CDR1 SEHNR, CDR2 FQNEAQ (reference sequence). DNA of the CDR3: TGTGCCAGCAGCTTCGGCACTAGCGGGGCCTACACAGATACGCAGTATTTT. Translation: CASSFGTSGAYTDTQYF. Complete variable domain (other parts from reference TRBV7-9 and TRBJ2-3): DTGVSQNPRHKITKRGQNVTFRCDPISEHNRLYWYRQTLGQGPEFLTYFQNEAQLEKSRLLSDRFSAERPKGSFSTLEIQRTEQGDSAMYLCASSFGTSGAYTDTQYFGPGTRLTVL.

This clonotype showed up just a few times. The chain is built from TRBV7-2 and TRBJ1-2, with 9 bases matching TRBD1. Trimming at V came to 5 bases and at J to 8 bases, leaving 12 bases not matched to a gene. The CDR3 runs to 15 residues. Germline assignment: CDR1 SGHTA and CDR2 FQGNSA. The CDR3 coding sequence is TGTGCCAGCAGCGCCCGTCAGACAGGGGGAGGAGGCTACACCTTC. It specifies CASSARQTGGGGYTF.

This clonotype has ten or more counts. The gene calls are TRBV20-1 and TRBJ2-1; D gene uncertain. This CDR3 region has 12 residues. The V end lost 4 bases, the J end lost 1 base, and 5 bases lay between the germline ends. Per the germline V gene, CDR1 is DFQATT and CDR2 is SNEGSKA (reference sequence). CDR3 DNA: TGCAGTGCTACATTGTCCTACAATGAGCAGTTCTTC. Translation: CSATLSYNEQFF.